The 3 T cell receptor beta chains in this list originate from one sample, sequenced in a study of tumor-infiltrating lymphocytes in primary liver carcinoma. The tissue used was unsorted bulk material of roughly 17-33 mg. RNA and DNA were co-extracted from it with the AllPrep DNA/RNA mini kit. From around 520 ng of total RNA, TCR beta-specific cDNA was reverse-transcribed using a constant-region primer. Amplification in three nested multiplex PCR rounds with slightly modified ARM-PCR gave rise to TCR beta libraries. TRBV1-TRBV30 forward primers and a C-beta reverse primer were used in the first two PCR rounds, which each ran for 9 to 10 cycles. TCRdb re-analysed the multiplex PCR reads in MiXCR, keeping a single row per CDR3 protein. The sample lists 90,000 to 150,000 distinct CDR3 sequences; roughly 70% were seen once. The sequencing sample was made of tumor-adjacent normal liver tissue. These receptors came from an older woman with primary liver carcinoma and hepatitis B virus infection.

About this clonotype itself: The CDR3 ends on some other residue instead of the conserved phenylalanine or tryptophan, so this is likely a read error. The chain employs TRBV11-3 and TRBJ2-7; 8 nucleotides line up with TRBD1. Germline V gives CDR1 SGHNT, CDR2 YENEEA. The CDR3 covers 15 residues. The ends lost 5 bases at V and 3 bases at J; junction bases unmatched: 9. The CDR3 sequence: CASSPGAGGNYEQYL. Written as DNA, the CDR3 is TGTGCCAGCAGCCCTGGGGCAGGGGGCAACTACGAGCAGTACCTC.

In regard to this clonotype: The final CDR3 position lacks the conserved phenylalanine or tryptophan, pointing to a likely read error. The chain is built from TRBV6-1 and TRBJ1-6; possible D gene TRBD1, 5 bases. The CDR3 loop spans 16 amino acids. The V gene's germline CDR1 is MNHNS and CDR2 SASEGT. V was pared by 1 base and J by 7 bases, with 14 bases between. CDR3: CASSEGGRQGNSPLHS. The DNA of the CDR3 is TGTGCCAGCAGTGAAGGGGGACGGCAGGGAAATTCACCCCTCCACTCT.

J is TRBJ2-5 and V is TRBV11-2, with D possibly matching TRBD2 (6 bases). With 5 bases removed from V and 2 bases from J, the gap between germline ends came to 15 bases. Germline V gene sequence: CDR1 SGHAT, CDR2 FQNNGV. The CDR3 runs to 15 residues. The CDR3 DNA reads TGTGCCAGCAGCATCCGGGACTCTAAACAAGAGACCCAGTACTTC. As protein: CASSIRDSKQETQYF. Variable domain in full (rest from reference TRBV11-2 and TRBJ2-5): EAGVAQSPRYKIIEKRQSVAFWCNPISGHATLYWYQQILGQGPKLLIQFQNNGVVDDSQLPKDRFSAERLKGVDSTLKIQPAKLEDSAVYLCASSIRDSKQETQYFGPGTRLLVL.